These T cell receptor beta chains were read from a single sample in a study of blood T cell repertoires in COVID-19. Measured with immunoSEQ multiplex PCR; TCRdb has only the in-frame clones, and not every one. The sample has 100,000 or so clones; about 90% are singletons. Sequenced input: peripheral blood. The receptors were gathered from a young man in a cohort sampled during active COVID-19. Both conserved end residues are trimmed from each CDR3. D genes are given only for firm matches.

v_call	j_call	d_call	cdr3_aa
TRBV9	TRBJ1-3	NA	ASSPRVEVSGNTIY
TRBV7-2	TRBJ2-1	TRBD2	ASSLWVQAGGHNEQF
TRBV11-3	TRBJ2-5	TRBD2	ASSPVGVAGTQY
TRBV5-6	TRBJ1-4	NA	ASSFGGLGEKLF
TRBV6-5	TRBJ1-2	NA	ASSQGIGGYT
TRBV29-1	TRBJ1-4	NA	SGKETNEKLF
TRBV30	TRBJ1-2	TRBD1	AWSLGQGNGYT
TRBV7-2	TRBJ2-3	TRBD2	ASSPLLAGVWADTQY
TRBV27	TRBJ1-1	TRBD1	ASSPGEDRDTEAF
TRBV10-3	TRBJ2-7	NA	AIRQQGSNYEQY
TRBV7-9	TRBJ2-3	NA	ASSLVVGGPIDTQY
TRBV5-6	TRBJ2-3	NA	ASSPALQGLGFAQY
TRBV6-4	TRBJ2-1	TRBD2	ASSEKSSGGYNEQF
TRBV12-5	TRBJ1-1	NA	ASGFNSHPRENTEAF
TRBV7-9	TRBJ1-1	TRBD1	ASSLVQGETEAF
TRBV5-1	TRBJ2-3	NA	ASRPDSFTDTQY
TRBV19	TRBJ2-7	TRBD1	ASSQGAGYEQY
TRBV7-2	TRBJ2-3	NA	ASSSGPGGYTDTQY
TRBV7-8	TRBJ1-3	NA	ASSVSEGNTIY
TRBV7-2	TRBJ2-1	NA	ASSSDSGLVEQF
TRBV2	TRBJ2-2	TRBD2	ASKTSGGLDTGELF
TRBV10-3	TRBJ1-4	TRBD1	AISESGTATNEKLF
TRBV3-1/TRBV3-2	TRBJ1-4	NA	ASSQDWQAVNEKLF
TRBV7-2	TRBJ1-1	TRBD1	ASSLAGQGLENTEAF
TRBV6-6	TRBJ2-5	TRBD2	ASSLAGGPWETQY
TRBV29-1	TRBJ1-2	NA	SVEDGADSEDYGYT
TRBV9	TRBJ2-1	NA	ASSVQTGRDNNEQF
TRBV2	TRBJ2-7	NA	ASSSQGSSYEQY
TRBV19	TRBJ2-1	NA	ASSTVAVINNEQF
TRBV28	TRBJ2-1	NA	ASRGGSLYNEQF
TRBV12-3/TRBV12-4	TRBJ1-1	NA	ASSLRGRLEAF
TRBV21-1	TRBJ1-5	NA	ASSTQGARGQPQH
TRBV2	TRBJ2-4	NA	ASRGRLAGNIQY
TRBV5-4	TRBJ1-4	NA	ASSPLPGVPNEKLF
TRBV28	TRBJ2-7	TRBD1	ASSRGTVEQY
TRBV3-1/TRBV3-2	TRBJ2-2	TRBD1	ASSQRAGQGAGGELF
TRBV7-2	TRBJ2-7	NA	ASSPRDKTYEQY
TRBV11-3	TRBJ2-1	NA	ASSLDTTGSYNEQF
TRBV5-1	TRBJ2-2	TRBD1	ASSPDRDHGELF
TRBV28	TRBJ1-2	TRBD1	ASSHRGPDGYT
TRBV7-6	TRBJ1-6	NA	ASSLREGDHSPLH
TRBV28	TRBJ2-5	TRBD1	ASSFFSFVHGDRGRETQY
TRBV10-3	TRBJ2-1	TRBD2	AIRELAGAYNEQF
TRBV10-3	TRBJ2-7	NA	AISESPGVAYEQY
TRBV4-1	TRBJ1-1	NA	ASSQDRSTEAF
TRBV19	TRBJ1-5	TRBD1	ASSIGSGQGLHQPQH
TRBV2	TRBJ2-5	TRBD2	ASSPLAGGQETQY
TRBV7-8	TRBJ1-1	NA	ASSLAVSMNTEAF
TRBV6-5	TRBJ1-5	TRBD1	ASRGQLNQPQH
TRBV4-3	TRBJ2-7	NA	ASSPQPSYEQY
TRBV14	TRBJ2-5	TRBD1	ASSPTGEERTQY